This T cell receptor (beta chain) was retrieved from a study of CD8 T cells in Susac syndrome. With 1 base clipped from V and 2 bases from J, the junction kept 9 bases outside the gene matches. Germline lookup yields CDR1 MDHEN and CDR2 SYDVKM. The CDR3 contains 18 residues. With random hexamers, 0.5 to 1 ug RNA was reverse transcribed. TCRdb re-called the immunoSEQ multiplex PCR reads with MiXCR, one entry per CDR3 protein. Of a few hundred thousand distinct CDR3 sequences in the sample, about 85% were seen once. CD8+ and CD4+ T cells from blood underwent TCR beta sequencing. The specimen was CD8+ T cells from PBMCs. The chain uses TRBV28 and TRBJ1-5; 9 nucleotides align to TRBD1. The origin of this receptor is a human donor with multiple sclerosis. CDR3 DNA: TGTGCCAGCAGTTTATATCCTGGGACAGGGTTCGGCAATCAGCCCCAGCATTTT. This sequence encodes CASSLYPGTGFGNQPQHF.